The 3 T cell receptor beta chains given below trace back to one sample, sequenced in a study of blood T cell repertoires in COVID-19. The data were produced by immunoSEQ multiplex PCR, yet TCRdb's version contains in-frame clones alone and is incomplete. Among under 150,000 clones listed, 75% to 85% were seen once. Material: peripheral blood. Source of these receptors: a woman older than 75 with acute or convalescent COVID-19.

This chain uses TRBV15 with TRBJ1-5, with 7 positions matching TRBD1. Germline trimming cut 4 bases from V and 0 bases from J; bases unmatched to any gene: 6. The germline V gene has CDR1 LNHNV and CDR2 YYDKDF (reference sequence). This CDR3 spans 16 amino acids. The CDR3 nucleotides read TGTGCCACCAGCACCGGACAGGCCTTTAGCAATCAGCCCCAGCATTTT. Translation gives CATSTGQAFSNQPQHF.

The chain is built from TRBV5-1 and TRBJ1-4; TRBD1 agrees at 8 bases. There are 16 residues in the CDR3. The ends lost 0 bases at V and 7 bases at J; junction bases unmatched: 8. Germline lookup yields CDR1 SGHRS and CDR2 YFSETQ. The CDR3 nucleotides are TGCGCCAGCAGCTTGGATGCGGCAGGGGGCGGTGAAAAACTGTTTTTT. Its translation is CASSLDAAGGGEKLFF.

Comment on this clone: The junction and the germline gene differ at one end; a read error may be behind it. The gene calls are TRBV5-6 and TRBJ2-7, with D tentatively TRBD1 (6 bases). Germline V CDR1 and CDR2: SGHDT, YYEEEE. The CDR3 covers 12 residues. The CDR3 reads CASSRSVGQPFF. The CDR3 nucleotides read TGTGCCAGCAGCCGATCTGTGGGACAACCCTTCTTC.